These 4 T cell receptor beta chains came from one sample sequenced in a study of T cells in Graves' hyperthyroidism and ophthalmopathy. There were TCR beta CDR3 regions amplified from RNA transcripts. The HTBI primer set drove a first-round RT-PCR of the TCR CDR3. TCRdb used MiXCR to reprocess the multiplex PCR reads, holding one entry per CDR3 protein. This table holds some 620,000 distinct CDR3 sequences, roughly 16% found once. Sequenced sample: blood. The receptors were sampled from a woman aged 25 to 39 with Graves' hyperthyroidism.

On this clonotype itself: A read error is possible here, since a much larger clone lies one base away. The chain's CDR3 is CAGTPTGFGTYEQYF. In DNA form, the CDR3 reads TGTGCCGGCACCCCGACAGGGTTTGGGACCTACGAGCAGTACTTC. This sequence joins TRBV2 and TRBJ2-7, with 7 bases that match TRBD1. The junction had 15 bases not matched to a gene; V was cut back by 11 bases and J by 2 bases. CDR1 SNHLY and CDR2 FYNNEI come from the germline V gene. The CDR3 has 15 amino acids.

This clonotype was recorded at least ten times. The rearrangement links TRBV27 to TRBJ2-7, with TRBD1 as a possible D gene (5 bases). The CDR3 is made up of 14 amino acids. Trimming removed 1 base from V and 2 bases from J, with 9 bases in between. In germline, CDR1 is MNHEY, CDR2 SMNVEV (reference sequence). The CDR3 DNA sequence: TGTGCCAGCAGTTTATTTCCAGGGACCTACGAGCAGTACTTC. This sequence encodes CASSLFPGTYEQYF.

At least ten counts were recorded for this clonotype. The CDR3 DNA reads as TGCAGCGTTCTGCGGGAGGGATACGAGCAGTACTTC. Protein: CSVLREGYEQYF. This chain connects TRBV29-1 to TRBJ2-7; 9 bases fit TRBD2. The germline V gene encodes CDR1 SQVTM and CDR2 ANQGSEA. The V gene end was trimmed by 5 bases and the J gene end by 4 bases; junction bases not matched to a gene: 3. This CDR3 contains 12 residues.

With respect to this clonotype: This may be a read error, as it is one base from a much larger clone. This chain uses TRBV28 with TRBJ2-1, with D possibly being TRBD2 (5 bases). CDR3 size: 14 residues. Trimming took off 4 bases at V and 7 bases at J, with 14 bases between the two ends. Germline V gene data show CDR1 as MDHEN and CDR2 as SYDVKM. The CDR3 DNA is TGTGCCAGCAGTTCCGTGGGAGTTAGGAATGAGCAGTTCTTC. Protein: CASSSVGVRNEQFF.